This TCR beta chain was sequenced for a study of blood T cell repertoires in COVID-19. Participants spanned ages about 18 to 90 years and resided in 24 US areas. Recovered status in Cohort 3 required two negative PCRs, clearance, or symptom resolution. This CDR3 comprises 17 residues. Trimming took 1 base from V and 0 from J, leaving 13 bases between them. Per the germline V gene, CDR1 is LNHDA and CDR2 is SQIVND (reference sequence). Only in-frame clones appear in the TCRdb table, and some are missing; sequencing was by immunoSEQ multiplex PCR. Here the sample spans approximately 450,000 clones, over 75% being singletons.

This receptor was taken from a man aged 30 to 39 who had recovered from COVID-19. The sequenced material came from PBMCs or T cells enriched from blood (not recorded which). The chain couples TRBV19 to TRBJ1-5; D gene uncertain. As DNA, the CDR3 is TGTGCCAGTAGTATAGCGGGTACGGGATTTAGCAATCAGCCCCAGCATTTT. Amino acids: CASSIAGTGFSNQPQHF.